One T cell receptor beta chain is described in this entry. Sequencing was performed with immunoSEQ multiplex PCR; in TCRdb, only in-frame clones are kept and a portion is missing. Of roughly 150,000 clones listed, 80% to 90% are singletons. This sample was included in a study of control samples from healthy donors and cancer patients. V lost 5 bases, J lost 10 bases, and 15 bases lay in between. CDR3 length: 13 amino acids. Germline assignment: CDR1 MNHEY and CDR2 SMNVEV (reference sequence). Input material: blood. The chain uses TRBV27 and TRBJ2-4; no clear D gene. The TCR comes from a man aged 18 to 29 in good health. CDR3 coding DNA: TGTGCCAGCAGTGGTACGACAAAAGGGATTCAGTACTTC. It specifies CASSGTTKGIQYF.